This T cell receptor (beta chain) was identified in a study of vaccination effects on CD4 cells after COVID-19. Study summary: As their vaccination, participants received two doses of either BNT162b2 or mRNA-1273. Study-wide results and limits: At late timepoints after vaccination, vaccine- and infection-induced clones shrank markedly.

The assay was immunoSEQ multiplex PCR, and TCRdb's table has in-frame clones only and misses some. The table records about 73,000 clones, roughly 79% of them present only once. CDR1 and CDR2 (germline): MNHNS, SASEGT. The CDR3 runs to 13 residues. Trimming stripped 0 bases from V and 7 bases from J, with 9 bases between. As concerns this clone: Its target is unknown.

ViraFEST assay sequencing came after antigen-specific CD4+ T cells were expanded with viral peptide pools. CD4+ T cell isolation took place after about nine days of culture. Nucleocapsid antibody tests were negative, and the vaccine recipients had no prior SARS-CoV-2 infection. Every well housed roughly 2.1 million PBMC, which grew in culture alongside around 10 IU/ml IL-2 and roughly 9.9 ug/ml peptides. The sample was CD4+ T cells from PBMCs cultured with HCoV-NL63 spike peptides, taken before COVID-19 vaccination. The chain links TRBV6-1 to TRBJ1-1, with D unclear. The source of this sequence is a human donor who received a COVID-19 vaccine. CDR3 sequence (DNA): TGTGCCAGCAGTGAAGCATTGTCCCTTGAAGCTTTCTTT. It translates to CASSEALSLEAFF.